The clone carrying this TCR beta chain was observed many times. Its antigen is unidentified. TCRbeta library preparation incorporated unique molecular identifiers. TCRdb reprocessed the PCR reads with MiXCR, giving one entry per CDR3 protein. The repertoire holds a few hundred thousand distinct CDR3 sequences, with over 9% as singletons. The CDR3 consists of 16 residues. From germline, CDR1 is SGHRS and CDR2 YFSETQ. The V and J ends lost 4 bases and 5 bases, in that order; junction bases with no gene match: 11. This specimen belongs to a study of T-cell reconstitution after alpha-beta-depleted transplantation in children. Whole-study findings and limits: T-cell counts and diversity were attributed mostly to newly produced T cells one year after transplant. Surviving recipient T cells and intrathymic progenitors accounted for some patients' high TCRbeta diversity at day 60. About two months after transplant, alpha-beta T cells reportedly came from several hundred expanded graft clones.

The sample consisted of PBMCs, taken before TCRalphabeta/CD19-depleted stem cell transplant. The chain is built from TRBV5-1 and TRBJ1-2, with 10 bases aligning to TRBD1. The clonotype originates from a boy less than two years old with acute myeloid leukemia, due to receive a stem cell transplant. DNA for the CDR3: TGCGCCAGCAGCGCGACAGGGGGCGCGAATCTATATGGCTACACCTTC. It specifies CASSATGGANLYGYTF.